This T cell receptor beta chain was sequenced for a study of shared clonotypes between healthy human individuals. Several immunoSEQ plates received, in even portions, the genomic DNA of each subset. The data were produced by immunoSEQ multiplex PCR, yet TCRdb's version contains in-frame clones alone and is incomplete. The sample holds roughly 1,600,000 clones, approximately 98.5% seen once. Study donors comprised healthy, HIV-negative adults devoid of recent acute infection or vaccination. This CDR3 is built from 16 residues. Looked up from germline, CDR1 is MDHEN and CDR2 is SYDVKM. With 6 bases removed from V and 0 bases from J, the gap between germline ends came to 15 bases.

This TCR was recovered from a man aged 30 to 39 in good health. The sample comprised naive CD4+ T cells sorted from blood. Subset reported: CD45RA+ positively selected. V and J are TRBV28 and TRBJ1-3; D is undetermined. The CDR3 bases are TGTGCCAGCAGAGATACCGGGGAGCCCTCTGGAAACACCATATATTTT. Translated: CASRDTGEPSGNTIYF.